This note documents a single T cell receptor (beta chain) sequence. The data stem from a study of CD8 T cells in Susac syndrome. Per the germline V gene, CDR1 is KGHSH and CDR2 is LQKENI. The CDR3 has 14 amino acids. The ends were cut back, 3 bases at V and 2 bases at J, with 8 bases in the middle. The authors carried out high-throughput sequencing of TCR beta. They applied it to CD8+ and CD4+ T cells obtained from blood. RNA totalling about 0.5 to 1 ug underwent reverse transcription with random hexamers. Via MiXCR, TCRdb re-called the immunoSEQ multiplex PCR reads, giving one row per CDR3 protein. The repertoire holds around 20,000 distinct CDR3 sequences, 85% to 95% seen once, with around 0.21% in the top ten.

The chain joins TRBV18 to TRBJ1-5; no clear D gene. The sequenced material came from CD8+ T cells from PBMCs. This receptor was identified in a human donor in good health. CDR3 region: CASSPSGGNQPQHF. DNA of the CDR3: TGTGCCAGCTCACCGTCGGGAGGCAATCAGCCCCAGCATTTT.